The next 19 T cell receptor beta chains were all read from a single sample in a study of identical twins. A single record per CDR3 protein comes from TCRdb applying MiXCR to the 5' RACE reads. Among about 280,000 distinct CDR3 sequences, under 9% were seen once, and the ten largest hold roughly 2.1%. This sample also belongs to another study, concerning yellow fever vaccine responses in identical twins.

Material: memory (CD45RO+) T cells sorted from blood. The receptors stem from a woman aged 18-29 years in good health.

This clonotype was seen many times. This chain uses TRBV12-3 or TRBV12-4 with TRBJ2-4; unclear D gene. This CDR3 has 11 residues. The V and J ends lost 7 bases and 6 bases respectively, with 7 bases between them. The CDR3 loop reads CASMETNIQYF. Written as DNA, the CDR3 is TGTGCCAGCATGGAGACAAACATTCAGTACTTC.

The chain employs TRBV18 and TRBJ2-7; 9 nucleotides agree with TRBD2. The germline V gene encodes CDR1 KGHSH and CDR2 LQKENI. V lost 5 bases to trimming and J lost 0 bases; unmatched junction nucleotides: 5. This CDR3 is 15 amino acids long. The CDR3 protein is CASSARLAVSYEQYF. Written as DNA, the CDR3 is TGTGCCAGCTCAGCACGACTAGCGGTCTCCTACGAGCAGTACTTC.

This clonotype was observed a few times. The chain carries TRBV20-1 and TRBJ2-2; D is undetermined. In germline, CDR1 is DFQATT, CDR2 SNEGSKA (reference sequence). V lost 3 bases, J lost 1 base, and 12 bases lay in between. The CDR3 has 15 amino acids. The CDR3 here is CSARASRRNTGELFF. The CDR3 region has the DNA TGCAGTGCTAGGGCCAGCCGAAGGAACACCGGGGAGCTGTTTTTT.

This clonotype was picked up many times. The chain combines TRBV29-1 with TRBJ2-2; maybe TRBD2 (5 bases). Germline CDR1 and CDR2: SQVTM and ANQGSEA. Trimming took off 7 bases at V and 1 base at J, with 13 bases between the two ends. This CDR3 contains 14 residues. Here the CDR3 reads CSAKEALNTGELFF. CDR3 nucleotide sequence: TGCAGCGCTAAGGAGGCTTTGAACACCGGGGAGCTGTTTTTT.

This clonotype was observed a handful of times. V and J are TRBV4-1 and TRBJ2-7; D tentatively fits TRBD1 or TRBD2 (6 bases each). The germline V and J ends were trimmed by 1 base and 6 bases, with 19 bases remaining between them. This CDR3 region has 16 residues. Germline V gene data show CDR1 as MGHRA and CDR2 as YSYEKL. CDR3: CASSQVFGLGGGEQYV. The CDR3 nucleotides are TGCGCCAGCAGCCAAGTGTTTGGCCTGGGGGGCGGCGAGCAGTACGTC.

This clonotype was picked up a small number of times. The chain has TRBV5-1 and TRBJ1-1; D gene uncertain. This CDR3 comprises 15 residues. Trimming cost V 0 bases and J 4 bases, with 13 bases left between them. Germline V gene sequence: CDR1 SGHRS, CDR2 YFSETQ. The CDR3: CASSLERVGGTEAFF. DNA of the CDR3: TGCGCCAGCAGCTTGGAACGGGTGGGAGGCACTGAAGCTTTCTTT.

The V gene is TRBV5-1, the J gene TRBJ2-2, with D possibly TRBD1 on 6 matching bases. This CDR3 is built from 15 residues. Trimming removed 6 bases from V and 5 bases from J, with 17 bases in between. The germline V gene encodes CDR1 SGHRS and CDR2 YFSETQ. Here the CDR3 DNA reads TGCGCCAGCACCCGGGCAGGGGATAGGACCGGGGAGCTGTTTTTT. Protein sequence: CASTRAGDRTGELFF.

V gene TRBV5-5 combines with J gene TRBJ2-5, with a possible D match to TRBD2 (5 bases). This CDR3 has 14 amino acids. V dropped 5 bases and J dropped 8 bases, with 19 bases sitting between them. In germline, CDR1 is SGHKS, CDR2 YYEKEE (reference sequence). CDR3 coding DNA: TGTGCCAGCAGTTCCGACTACGCCTCCTACACCCAGTACTTC. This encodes CASSSDYASYTQYF.

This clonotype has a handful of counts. The CDR3 loop reads CATSRVADSNQPQHF. In DNA form, the CDR3 reads TGTGCCACCAGCAGAGTGGCCGATAGCAATCAGCCCCAGCATTTT. The chain couples TRBV15 to TRBJ1-5; no clear D. Germline values: CDR1 LNHNV, CDR2 YYDKDF (reference sequence). The CDR3 is made up of 15 amino acids. V lost 1 base and J 0 bases, leaving 7 bases between the germline ends.

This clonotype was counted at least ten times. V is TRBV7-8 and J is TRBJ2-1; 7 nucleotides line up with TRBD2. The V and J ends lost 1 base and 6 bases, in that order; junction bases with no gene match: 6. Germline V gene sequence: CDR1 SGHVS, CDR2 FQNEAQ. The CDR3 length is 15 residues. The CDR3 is CASSLVGLDLNEQFF. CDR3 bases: TGTGCCAGCAGCTTAGTAGGACTAGACCTCAATGAGCAGTTCTTC. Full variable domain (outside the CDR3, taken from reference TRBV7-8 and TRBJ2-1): GAGVSQSPRYKVAKRGQDVALRCDPISGHVSLFWYQQALGQGPEFLTYFQNEAQLDKSGLPSDRFFAERPEGSVSTLKIQRTQQEDSAVYLCASSLVGLDLNEQFFGPGTRLTVL.

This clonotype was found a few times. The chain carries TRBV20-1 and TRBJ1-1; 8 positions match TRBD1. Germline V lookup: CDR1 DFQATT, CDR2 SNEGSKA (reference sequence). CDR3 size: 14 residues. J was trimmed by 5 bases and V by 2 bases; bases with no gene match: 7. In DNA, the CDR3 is TGCAGTGCTAGATACGGACAGGGACGAACTGAAGCTTTCTTT. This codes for CSARYGQGRTEAFF.

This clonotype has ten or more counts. CDR3 DNA: TGCAGCGTTAGGGTGACAAACTATGGCTACACCTTC. Amino acid sequence: CSVRVTNYGYTF. This chain uses TRBV29-1 with TRBJ1-2; D is unresolved. This CDR3 comprises 12 residues. Between the trimmed V and J ends, which lost 5 bases and 2 bases, there was a span of 9 bases. Germline assignment: CDR1 SQVTM and CDR2 ANQGSEA.

In nucleotides, the CDR3 is TGTGCCAGCGGGGCTCGGACTAGCACCTACGAGCAGTACTTC. Encoded protein: CASGARTSTYEQYF. J is TRBJ2-7 and V is TRBV2, with TRBD2 identical over 8 bases. Looked up from germline, CDR1 is SNHLY and CDR2 is FYNNEI. CDR3 length: 14 residues. Trimming took 8 bases from V and 2 from J; bases not matched to a gene: 8.

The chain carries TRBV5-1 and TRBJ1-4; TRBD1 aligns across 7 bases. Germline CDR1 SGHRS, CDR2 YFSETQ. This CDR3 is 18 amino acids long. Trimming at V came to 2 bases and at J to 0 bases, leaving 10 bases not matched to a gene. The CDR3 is CASSLRAGGRATNEKLFF. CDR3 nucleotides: TGCGCCAGCAGCTTAAGGGCAGGGGGAAGGGCAACTAATGAAAAACTGTTTTTT. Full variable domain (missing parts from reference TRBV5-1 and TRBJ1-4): KAGVTQTPRYLIKTRGQQVTLSCSPISGHRSVSWYQQTPGQGLQFLFEYFSETQRNKGNFPGRFSGRQFSNSRSEMNVSTLELGDSALYLCASSLRAGGRATNEKLFFGSGTQLSVL.

CDR3: CATSRRGSDTGELFF. In nucleotides, the CDR3 is TGTGCCACCAGCAGAAGGGGTAGCGACACCGGGGAGCTGTTTTTT. The chain carries TRBV15 and TRBJ2-2, with D perhaps matching TRBD1 or TRBD2 (5 bases each). The V end lost 2 bases, the J end lost 3 bases, and 10 bases lay between the germline ends. The CDR3 is 15 amino acids. Germline loops: CDR1 LNHNV, CDR2 YYDKDF (reference sequence).

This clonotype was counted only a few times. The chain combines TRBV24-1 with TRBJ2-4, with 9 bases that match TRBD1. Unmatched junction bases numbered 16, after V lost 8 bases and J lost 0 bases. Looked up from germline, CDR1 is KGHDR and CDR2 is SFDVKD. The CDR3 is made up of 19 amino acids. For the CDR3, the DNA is TGTGCCACCACTGAACAGGGGGCGACCCTTCGACTAGCCAAAAACATTCAGTACTTC. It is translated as CATTEQGATLRLAKNIQYF.

CDR3 amino acids: CASSRALAETQYF. CDR3 in DNA: TGTGCCAGCAGCCGAGCTCTAGCGGAGACCCAGTACTTC. The chain couples TRBV4-2 to TRBJ2-5, with D possibly TRBD2 on 6 matching bases. Germline loops: CDR1 LGHNA, CDR2 YNFKEQ. This CDR3 has 13 residues. V lost 4 bases and J lost 5, with 11 bases in between.

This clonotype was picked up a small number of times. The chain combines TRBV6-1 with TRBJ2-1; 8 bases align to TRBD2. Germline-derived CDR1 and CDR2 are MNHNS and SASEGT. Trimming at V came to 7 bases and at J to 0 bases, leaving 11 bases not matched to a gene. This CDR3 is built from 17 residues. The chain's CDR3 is CASKTHSGEYSYNEQFF. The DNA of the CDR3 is TGTGCCAGCAAAACTCATAGCGGGGAGTACTCCTACAATGAGCAGTTCTTC.

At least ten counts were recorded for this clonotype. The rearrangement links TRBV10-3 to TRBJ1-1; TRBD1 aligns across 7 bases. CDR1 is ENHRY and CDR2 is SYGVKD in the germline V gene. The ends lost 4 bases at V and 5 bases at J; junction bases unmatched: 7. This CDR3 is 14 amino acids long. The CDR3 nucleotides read TGTGCCATCAGTGTAACAGGGGTGGGGACTGAAGCTTTCTTT. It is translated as CAISVTGVGTEAFF.